This TCR beta chain comes out of a study of cytomegalovirus exposure and HLA in healthy donors (dated by TCRdb to 2017 to 2019). Concerning the study at large: An earlier analysis of some 600 of the donors reported under 300 Gb of sequence data and around 120 million unique TCR beta sequences obtained from 180 million or so T cells. About 310 gigabases of sequencing data and approximately 93 million unique TCR sequences were included in an early release covering around 650 HLA-typed donors. The genetic ancestry cluster associated with self-reported Caucasian donors included around four fifths of the roughly 400 genotyped donors. The study aimed to test whether signatures of past pathogen exposure could be identified by cataloging public T cell receptors. The study used immunosequencing to profile the T cell repertoires of several hundred subjects and linked those repertoires to cytomegalovirus serostatus. A separate validation cohort of approximately 130 different subjects was used in addition to the 666-subject first cohort. To predict cytomegalovirus infection status, the study combined high-throughput TCR immunosequencing, statistical association of individual TCRs with disease status, and machine learning. In a later analysis, previously published TCR beta repertoires from 670 or so donors were re-analyzed and high-resolution HLA genotyping was added so that TCR occurrence patterns could be studied. Rather than using new phenotypic data, the later analysis identified candidate immune exposures from TCR beta sequences and from how often those sequences occurred across donors. An earlier analysis of several hundred of the donors applied high-throughput TCR beta sequencing to assess whether each TCR beta V gene segment acted as functional or pseudogenic. Donor age, sex, ethnicity and CMV serostatus were compiled alongside the repertoire data. Genome-wide SNP genotypes for about 65% of the 666 donors were used in a later genetic analysis, which treated that subset as a discovery cohort. All discovery cohort repertoires had been generated using a single sequencing platform. Class I and class II HLA loci were covered by the typing at four-digit resolution. The number of typed donors differed by locus: about 620-640 for A, B, C, DRB1 and DQB1; some 540 for DQA1; over 600 for DPA1; and approximately 450 for DPB1. About five DR-DQ haplotypes were handled as single units for association and clustering, since linkage in the cohort was strong. On average, around 240,000 unique TCR beta nucleotide sequences were sequenced per donor among 300 to 500 genotyped donors of the cohort, with roughly a sixth of those sequences being non-productive. Broader findings and caveats from the paper: V-gene and J-gene trimming of TCR beta chains was associated with a missense DCLRE1C variant in a later genetic analysis, and the association was replicated in an independent cohort. Only TCR beta chains were sequenced in this cohort, and the absence of alpha or paired-chain data limited detectable features. Assigning TCR associations to individual alleles was difficult when HLA alleles, especially DR and DQ, strongly co-occurred. The presence/absence analyses assumed that sequencing depth was roughly uniform across donors, and that assumption may not be true. A cluster of highly shared sequence variants was judged likely to represent a technical artifact of the sequencing pipeline. Most TCR sequences were seen in very few donors, while some public TCRs were found in many individuals. CMV serostatus was the only immune exposure information available for the cohort. In the study, 150 to 200 TCR beta chains were listed as associated with cytomegalovirus. The classifier was reported to diagnose cytomegalovirus status with high specificity and sensitivity in both the original and validation cohorts. In a later analysis, most CMV-associated TCR beta chains were found to appear HLA-restricted, with HLA associations seemingly driven largely by CMV exposure. In a later analysis, several top co-occurrence clusters were reported to appear linked to parvovirus B19, influenza, CMV and Epstein-Barr virus. A later analysis found that TCR association rates varied across HLA loci, with DRB1 alleles showing the most associated TCRs and HLA-C alleles the fewest. In a later genetic analysis, fewer N-insertions in productive TCRs were reported among donors in an Asian-associated ancestry cluster than the 666-donor mean. Three of the identified cytomegalovirus-associated TCR beta chains were confirmed in vitro to be specific for cytomegalovirus antigens. At a false discovery rate of 0.05, a later analysis linked some 18,000 TCR beta sequences to specific HLA alleles. Because some donors lacked HLA typing at each locus, the association tests relied only on the typed subset. Some IMGT-functional V segments, including TRBV6-2 and TRBV6-3, could not be distinguished by the 87-base-pair reads and were therefore excluded. A further reported finding was that TCR beta sequences accurately predicted the HLA-A and HLA-B alleles for most subjects in the first cohort. The authors suggested that the approach could potentially be generalized to other disease states and immunological phenotypes. Compared with equally common non-associated chains, HLA-associated TCR beta chains in a later analysis were more clonally expanded and had lower generation probabilities. Because counts were too low, some 17 rarely observed V segments, including chromosome 9 orphons, were left out of the earlier analysis of over 550 of the donors. Linkage disequilibrium might explain the correlated functional status among segregating V segments, but an unknown experimental factor could not be ruled out. In an earlier analysis of fewer than 750 of the donors, most TCR beta V segments were observed in productive rearrangements about 87% or about 30% of the time, broadly matching IMGT annotations.

As to this clone: Its antigen specificity is not known. Base quality data are lacking; no much larger clone is found one base away.

In total, over 600 healthy bone marrow donors made up the cohort. At the time of sampling, every cohort member was nominally healthy, though immune exposures that went unrecorded were likely present. The donor tested CMV seronegative, placing the donor among the roughly 350 seronegative members of the cohort. A peripheral blood sample was provided by each donor, and peripheral blood mononuclear cells were used for TCR beta sequencing. Genomic DNA extraction from the blood cell samples was performed with the Qiagen DNeasy Blood Extraction Kit. The junction carries 15 bases between V and J, which are trimmed by 8 bases and 2 bases respectively. The CDR3 contains 14 residues, cysteine and phenylalanine counted. This entry keeps only the CDR3 DNA: 42 bases, framed from base 1. The germline V gene specifies SNHLY as CDR1 and FYNNEI as CDR2. Receptors were amplified or captured by the immunoSEQ multiplex PCR assay. The multiplex PCR relied on a mix of 60 forward primers for TCR Vbeta segments and 13 reverse primers for TCR Jbeta segments. Amplification of the CDR3 region of rearranged TCR beta genes was performed with a multiplex PCR assay on genomic DNA. Amplified TCR beta libraries were sequenced as 87-base-pair reads on the Illumina HiSeq System. The study's own analysis went as follows. A later analysis counted tens of millions of unique TCR beta chains across the 650 to 700 repertoires, and about 10 million of these chains were shared by at least two donors. A nearest-neighbor algorithm error-corrected the raw reads and collapsed the reads into unique sequences, merging closely related sequences to remove PCR and sequencing errors. Alignment of CDR3 sequences to IMGT reference sequences was used to assign V, D and J gene segments. Each retained sequence needed at least a six-nucleotide match to both a V gene segment and a J gene segment. Rearrangements were called productive when the CDR3 lacked stop codons and stayed in frame with V and J; all others were non-productive. CDR3 was defined according to IMGT convention as the region running from the second conserved V-encoded cysteine to the conserved J-encoded phenylalanine. The earlier analysis of about 610 of the donors excluded any sequence lacking an unambiguous match to a single V gene segment. An earlier analysis of roughly 590 of the donors called V segments functional above 56.7% productive rearrangements and segregating when the between-donor standard deviation exceeded 5%. A statistical classification framework was developed to diagnose cytomegalovirus status using the catalog of TCR beta chain sequences. In a later analysis, V and J genes were assigned by comparing TCR nucleotide sequences against IMGT/GENE-DB human TR gene sequences. In a later analysis, CDR3 sequences and most-parsimonious VDJ recombination scenarios were assigned using the TCRdist pipeline. In a later analysis, every TCR beta chain was defined by the combination of its CDR3 amino acid sequence and its V-gene family, and reads without a unique V-gene family were dropped. In a later analysis, 450 to 600 highly shared, low-generation-probability nucleotide sequences were removed to address suspected cross-contamination and a sequencing artifact. A later analysis calculated a clonal expansion index for each public chain from normalized within-repertoire ranks of inferred template counts. In a later analysis, generation probabilities were computed using a VDJ recombination model fitted to out-of-frame rearrangements, and the results were checked against IGoR. A later analysis scored TCR-TCR, TCR-HLA and TCR-CMV co-occurrence with hypergeometric tests, applying a repertoire-size bias correction to TCR pairs. A later analysis estimated false discovery rates by permuting HLA or CMV assignments 20 times. In a later analysis, co-occurring TCRs were grouped using DBSCAN, with TCRdist sequence similarity added in when clustering inside HLA-allele-positive subsets. Repertoires with fewer than 30,000 or more than 120,000 public chains, plus five repertoires with anomalous nucleotide sharing, were excluded from co-occurrence clustering. As stored in TCRdb, this immuneACCESS dataset retains in-frame rearrangements with V and J assigned. A fraction of the clones does not appear; measured against another copy, unresolved V genes explain less than half of the discrepancy, and the remainder lacks a known reason. Clone size and V and J calls were adopted from that table, with D and trimming inferred from the DNA. The sample table contains 200,000 to 250,000 clones; only one count was recorded for 70% to 85% of them. The leading ten clones occupy 0.5% to 0.7% of the sample.

This TCR derives from a middle-aged woman in good health and CMV-seronegative. The rearranged chain carries TRBV2 and TRBJ1-1; the best D guess is TRBD1, with 6 bases matching. Sequenced: PBMCs. The CDR3 is CASCRDIPNTEAFF. The sequenced DNA is TGTGCCAGCTGTAGGGACATACCTAACACTGAAGCTTTCTTT.